This T cell receptor beta chain was sequenced for a study of T cell responses to AZD1222 COVID-19 vaccine. Across the study: Pooling was applied to second doses at about 4 or about 12 weeks.

The germline gives CDR1 SGHKS, CDR2 YYEKEE (reference sequence). The CDR3 extends over 19 amino acids. Trimming removed 4 bases from V and 4 bases from J; junction bases left unmatched: 17. Some clones are missing from TCRdb's copy, which holds only in-frame ones; the method was immunoSEQ multiplex PCR. The table lists 130,000 to 150,000 clones, around 89% of them singletons. This clone was seen at least ten times. Its antigen is currently unknown. General study results and limits: Donors were largely white British and mainly female; clonal diversity was possibly underestimated. Only a handful of AZD1222 recipients tested seropositive at baseline.

The sequence was collected from an adult in good health. This material consisted of peripheral blood, taken on day 0 of AZD1222 vaccination. The chain carries TRBV5-5 and TRBJ1-2; 12 bases line up with TRBD1. The DNA of the CDR3 is TGTGCCAGCAGCACGGCCCCTGGGGGGACAGGGGGCTCAGCCTATGGCTACACCTTC. Translation gives CASSTAPGGTGGSAYGYTF.